This T cell receptor (beta chain) was obtained from a study of vaccination effects on CD4 cells after COVID-19. Study overall: Everyone in the study got two shots of either the BNT162b2 or mRNA-1273 vaccine. The study's findings and limits: In healthy vaccinees, only 1 of 255 vaccine-induced clones cross-reacted with common cold coronaviruses. Marked clonal contraction was seen late after vaccination (in both infection- and vaccine-induced clones).

Points on this clone: The antigen is not known.

Before any sequencing was done, the ViraFEST assay used viral peptide pools to expand antigen-specific CD4+ T cells. It was after nine to eleven days of culture that CD4+ T cells were isolated. Vaccinated participants had no history of SARS-CoV-2 infection and tested negative for nucleocapsid antibodies. Only in-frame clones appear in the TCRdb table, and some are missing; sequencing was by immunoSEQ multiplex PCR. In the table there are 14,000 or so clones, approximately 82% of which are singletons. The trim removed 7 bases at V and 1 base at J, leaving 10 bases unmatched. This CDR3 comprises 15 residues. Germline V lookup: CDR1 MDHEN, CDR2 SYDVKM.

The source is a human donor who received a COVID-19 vaccine. The input for sequencing was CD4+ T cells from PBMCs cultured with HCoV-229E spike peptides, taken before COVID-19 vaccination. The V gene is TRBV28, the J gene TRBJ2-7, with 7 bases that match TRBD1. The CDR3 loop reads CASTLLDRTSYEQYF. The CDR3 DNA is TGTGCCAGCACCCTCTTGGACAGGACGTCCTACGAGCAGTACTTC.